This T cell receptor (beta chain) was obtained from a study of T cells in Graves' hyperthyroidism and ophthalmopathy. Each diagnosis was grounded in clinical symptoms, serum thyroxine and TRAb, thyroid ultrasound, and orbital computed tomography. Sample collection date corresponds to first hyperthyroidism diagnosis, prior to any ophthalmopathy symptoms. Comments on this clonotype: Its antigen is still unknown.

Between the trimmed V and J ends, which lost 1 base and 8 bases, there was a span of 11 bases. This CDR3 contains 14 residues. CDR1 and CDR2 (germline): LGHNA, YNFKEQ. General study points: The model anticipated ophthalmopathy a median about six months pre-onset. Most expanded thyroid clonotypes above 0.001 recurred in blood.

Researchers amplified the TCR beta CDR3 regions from RNA transcripts. First-round RT-PCR with HTBI primers amplified the TCR CDR3 region. In TCRdb, the multiplex PCR reads were re-called with MiXCR into one record per CDR3 protein. This table has 150,000 or so distinct CDR3 sequences, roughly 10% appearing once. This chain joins TRBV4-2 and TRBJ2-2; no clear D gene. Specimen: blood. The sequence came from a woman aged 18-29 years with Graves' hyperthyroidism that later progressed to Graves' ophthalmopathy. CDR3 protein: CASSQATDPGELFF. CDR3 nucleotides: TGTGCCAGCAGCCAAGCAACCGACCCTGGGGAGCTGTTTTTT.